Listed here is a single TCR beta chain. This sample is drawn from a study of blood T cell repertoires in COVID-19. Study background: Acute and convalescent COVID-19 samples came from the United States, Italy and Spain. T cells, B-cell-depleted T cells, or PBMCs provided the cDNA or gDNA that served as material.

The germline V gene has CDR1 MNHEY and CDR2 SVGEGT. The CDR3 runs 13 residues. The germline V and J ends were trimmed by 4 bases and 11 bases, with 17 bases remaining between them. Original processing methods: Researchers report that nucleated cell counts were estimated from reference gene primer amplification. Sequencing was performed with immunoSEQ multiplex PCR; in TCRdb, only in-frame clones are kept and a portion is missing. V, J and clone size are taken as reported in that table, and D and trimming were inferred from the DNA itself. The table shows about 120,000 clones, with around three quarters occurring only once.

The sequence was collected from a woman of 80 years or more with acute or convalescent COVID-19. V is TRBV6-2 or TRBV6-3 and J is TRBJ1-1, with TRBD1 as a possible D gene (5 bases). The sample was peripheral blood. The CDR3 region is CASSWGEKGVAFF. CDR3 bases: TGTGCCAGCAGTTGGGGGGAAAAAGGTGTGGCTTTCTTT.